These 26 T cell receptor beta chains originate from one sample sequenced in a study of blood T cell repertoires in COVID-19. Assay used: immunoSEQ multiplex PCR; TCRdb lists only in-frame clones, some missing. The table shows 150,000 to 200,000 clones, with approximately 85% occurring only once. The sample was peripheral blood. The receptors stem from a human donor with active or convalescent COVID-19. The donor label of this sample is uncertain.

The V call is TRBV5-1, the J call TRBJ1-4, with D perhaps matching TRBD1 (5 bases). Per the germline V gene, CDR1 is SGHRS and CDR2 is YFSETQ. The CDR3 runs to 16 residues. The V gene lost 4 bases and the J gene lost 7 bases, with 20 bases spanning the gap. DNA for the CDR3: TGCGCCAGCAGCCCCACCGCCGGGACTTTACGTGAAAAACTGTTTTTT. Amino acids: CASSPTAGTLREKLFF.

V and J are TRBV19 and TRBJ1-1, with D unclear. From germline, CDR1 is LNHDA and CDR2 SQIVND (reference sequence). Trimming shortened V by 9 bases and J by 1 base, and 9 bases separated the two germline ends. This CDR3 spans 12 amino acids. As DNA, the CDR3 is TGTGCCAGCTCCGGGAGGAACACTGAAGCTTTCTTT. Its translation: CASSGRNTEAFF.

This rearrangement joins TRBV9 to TRBJ1-2; weak D call: TRBD1 (6 bases). This CDR3 is 14 amino acids long. V was trimmed by 4 bases and J by 4 bases, leaving 14 bases between them. Germline assignment: CDR1 SGDLS and CDR2 YYNGEE. CDR3 sequence reads: CASSSRDTSYGYTF. The DNA for the CDR3 is TGTGCCAGCAGCTCACGGGACACCTCCTATGGCTACACCTTC.

V and J are TRBV27 and TRBJ2-1, with D uncertain. Trimming removed 5 bases from V and 0 bases from J, with 17 bases in between. The CDR3 loop spans 17 amino acids. Per the germline V gene, CDR1 is MNHEY and CDR2 is SMNVEV (reference sequence). The CDR3 loop is CASSPRSRSDSYNEQFF. CDR3 bases: TGTGCCAGCAGTCCCAGAAGTAGGAGCGACTCCTACAATGAGCAGTTCTTC.

V is TRBV5-1 and J is TRBJ2-3; possibly TRBD2 for D (5 bases). V shed 3 bases and J shed 6 bases, with 11 bases lying between them. Germline V gene lookup returns CDR1 SGHRS and CDR2 YFSETQ. The CDR3 consists of 13 residues. This CDR3 is CASSSRDADTQYF. In DNA, the CDR3 is TGCGCCAGCAGCTCCCGGGATGCGGATACGCAGTATTTT.

This rearrangement joins TRBV2 to TRBJ2-1; D is perhaps TRBD2 (6 bases). Germline V gene data show CDR1 as SNHLY and CDR2 as FYNNEI. This CDR3 has 13 residues. V lost 4 bases and J 4 bases, leaving 8 bases between the germline ends. CDR3: CASSGDSYNEQFF. The CDR3 DNA reads TGTGCCAGCAGTGGGGACTCTTACAATGAGCAGTTCTTC.

The V call is TRBV7-2, the J call TRBJ1-2; TRBD1 might be the D (5 bases). Trimming removed 5 bases from V and 2 bases from J, with 12 bases in between. CDR1 is SGHTA, CDR2 FQGNSA, per germline. The CDR3 is made up of 14 amino acids. CDR3: CASSPVQGNYGYTF. Written as DNA, the CDR3 is TGTGCCAGCAGCCCAGTCCAGGGCAACTATGGCTACACCTTC.

V is TRBV6-1 and J is TRBJ2-7; weak D call: TRBD1 (7 bases). Germline V gene data show CDR1 as MNHNS and CDR2 as SASEGT. There are 16 residues in the CDR3. V was cut by 1 base and J by 6 bases, with 19 bases left in between. The CDR3 DNA reads TGTGCCAGCAGTGAAGGAGAAGGCAGGGGGGACGCCGAGCAGTACTTC. Its translation: CASSEGEGRGDAEQYF.

This rearrangement joins TRBV4-3 to TRBJ1-5; D gene uncertain. Deletions cut 1 base from V and 0 bases from J, with 16 bases between. The CDR3 length is 18 residues. Germline V gene data show CDR1 as LGHNA and CDR2 as YSLEER. The CDR3 loop is CASSQGIIVTDSNQPQHF. The CDR3, as DNA: TGCGCCAGCAGCCAAGGGATAATCGTTACAGATAGCAATCAGCCCCAGCATTTT.

The chain couples TRBV6-5 to TRBJ1-1; 7 bases align to TRBD1. V was clipped by 6 bases and J by 3 bases; unmatched bases: 7. The CDR3 extends over 14 amino acids. Germline V gene lookup returns CDR1 MNHEY and CDR2 SVGAGI. The DNA of the CDR3 is TGTGCCAGCAGCCGACAGGGAGGATACACTGAAGCTTTCTTT. Translated, it gives CASSRQGGYTEAFF.

The chain employs TRBV27 and TRBJ2-1; D possibly corresponds to TRBD1 (5 bases). CDR3 length equals 16 residues. Trimming took 7 bases from V and 0 from J, leaving 16 bases between them. CDR1 is MNHEY and CDR2 is SMNVEV in the germline V gene (reference sequence). The CDR3 sequence is CASTPRSDSSYNEQFF. The DNA of the CDR3 is TGTGCCAGCACCCCTAGGAGCGACAGCTCCTACAATGAGCAGTTCTTC.

The chain carries TRBV6-5 and TRBJ2-5, with 8 bases lining up with TRBD2. The CDR3 consists of 14 residues. Germline V gene sequence: CDR1 MNHEY, CDR2 SVGAGI. Trimming took 2 bases from V and 5 from J; bases not matched to a gene: 4. The CDR3 bases are TGTGCCAGCAGTTACCGCGGGGGGCGGGAGACCCAGTACTTC. It is translated as CASSYRGGRETQYF.

This clone was picked up a small number of times. The V gene is TRBV7-2, the J gene TRBJ2-7, with TRBD1 as a possible D gene (6 bases). Germline values: CDR1 SGHTA, CDR2 FQGNSA. The CDR3 loop spans 13 amino acids. The V end lost 4 bases, the J end lost 7 bases, and 14 bases lay between the germline ends. The CDR3 sequence: CASSSQGSREQYF. CDR3 DNA sequence: TGTGCCAGCAGCTCCCAGGGGTCTCGGGAGCAGTACTTC. Supplemented by reference TRBV7-2 and TRBJ2-7, the full variable domain reads GAGVSQSPSNKVTEKGKDVELRCDPISGHTALYWYRQSLGQGLEFLIYFQGNSAPDKSGLPSDRFSAERTGGSVSTLTIQRTQQEDSAVYLCASSSQGSREQYFGPGTRLTVT.

The chain couples TRBV18 to TRBJ2-1; TRBD1 agrees at 7 bases. Trimming at V came to 0 bases and at J to 7 bases, leaving 9 bases not matched to a gene. This CDR3 comprises 16 residues. The germline V gene has CDR1 KGHSH and CDR2 LQKENI. The CDR3 coding sequence is TGTGCCAGCTCACCACCGGTAAGGCAGGGGGTGAATGAGCAGTTCTTC. The encoded protein is CASSPPVRQGVNEQFF. Variable domain in full (rest from reference TRBV18 and TRBJ2-1): NAGVMQNPRHLVRRRGQEARLRCSPMKGHSHVYWYRQLPEEGLKFMVYLQKENIIDESGMPKERFSAEFPKEGPSILRIQQVVRGDSAAYFCASSPPVRQGVNEQFFGPGTRLTVL.

This clone was recorded only once. The chain carries TRBV4-2 and TRBJ2-7, with D maybe TRBD1 (6 bases). Germline V gene lookup returns CDR1 LGHNA and CDR2 YNFKEQ. Trimming cost V 2 bases and J 5 bases, with 16 bases left between them. The length of the CDR3 is 15 residues. This chain's CDR3 is CASSQYRAQINEQYF. CDR3 coding DNA: TGTGCCAGCAGCCAATACAGGGCCCAAATCAACGAGCAGTACTTC.

This clone was recorded only once. J is TRBJ2-2 and V is TRBV3-1 (or the pseudogene TRBV3-2); 9 bases line up with TRBD2. The V and J ends lost 8 bases and 4 bases, in that order; junction bases with no gene match: 20. In germline, CDR1 is LGHDT, CDR2 YNNKEL (reference sequence). This CDR3 is 19 amino acids long. The CDR3 region is CASGRPRGQLAGSTGELFF. The DNA for the CDR3 is TGTGCCAGCGGTCGGCCTCGGGGACAGCTAGCGGGAAGCACCGGGGAGCTGTTTTTT.

The genes are TRBV27 and TRBJ1-2; 7 nucleotides line up with TRBD1. Per germline, CDR1 MNHEY and CDR2 SMNVEV (reference sequence). CDR3 size: 14 residues. V dropped 5 bases and J dropped 8; count of bases not matched to a gene: 11. The CDR3 sequence is CASSVDRAFGGYTF. CDR3 nucleotides: TGTGCCAGCAGTGTTGACAGGGCGTTTGGCGGCTACACCTTC.

This clone was observed many times. The CDR3: CASSGTGNSPLHF. The DNA for the CDR3 is TGTGCCAGTAGTGGGACAGGAAATTCACCCCTCCACTTT. The genes are TRBV19 and TRBJ1-6, with 8 bases aligning to TRBD1. Germline V gene data show CDR1 as LNHDA and CDR2 as SQIVND (reference sequence). The CDR3 has 13 amino acids. The junction had 1 base not matched to a gene; V was cut back by 5 bases and J by 7 bases.

The chain combines TRBV2 with TRBJ2-3; 8 nucleotides line up with TRBD2. This CDR3 has 13 residues. V trimming: 10 bases; J trimming: 4 bases; junction bases outside the gene matches: 7. Looked up from germline, CDR1 is SNHLY and CDR2 is FYNNEI. The CDR3 DNA sequence: TGTGCCAACACAGCGGGAGCGGCAGATACGCAGTATTTT. Amino acids: CANTAGAADTQYF.

The CDR3, as DNA: TGTGCCAGCAGCCCTATACCTGGTATGGAGGGGGGGACCTCTGGGGCCAACGTCCTGACTTTC. Its translation: CASSPIPGMEGGTSGANVLTF. The genes are TRBV7-6 and TRBJ2-6, with D perhaps matching TRBD2 (7 bases). Trimming took off 5 bases at V and 0 bases at J, with 26 bases between the two ends. Germline loops: CDR1 SGHVS, CDR2 FNYEAQ. There are 21 residues in the CDR3.

The chain couples TRBV18 to TRBJ2-7; D may be TRBD2 (6 bases). Germline lookup yields CDR1 KGHSH and CDR2 LQKENI. The CDR3 runs 14 residues. V gave up 3 bases and J gave up 6 bases, with 15 bases separating them. DNA for the CDR3: TGTGCCAGCTCACCTACGGGAGCTGAGGGCGAGCAGTACTTC. It codes for CASSPTGAEGEQYF.

This chain joins TRBV9 and TRBJ1-2, with D perhaps TRBD1 (6 bases). Deletions cut 4 bases from V and 4 bases from J, with 20 bases between. Germline CDR1 SGDLS, CDR2 YYNGEE. The CDR3 is made up of 16 amino acids. CDR3 nucleotides: TGTGCCAGCAGCTCCTACCAGGGACACCACTTCTATGGCTACACCTTC. It encodes CASSSYQGHHFYGYTF. The whole variable domain, filled in from reference TRBV9 and TRBJ1-2, reads DSGVTQTPKHLITATGQRVTLRCSPRSGDLSVYWYQQSLDQGLQFLIQYYNGEERAKGNILERFSAQQFPDLHSELNLSSLELGDSALYFCASSSYQGHHFYGYTFGSGTRLTVV.

This chain links TRBV2 with TRBJ1-3; no firm D call. This CDR3 contains 17 residues. Germline values: CDR1 SNHLY, CDR2 FYNNEI. Trimming left V 3 bases short and J 0 bases short, with 15 bases between. The CDR3 here is CASSDSSGAYSGNTIYF. The CDR3 DNA follows: TGTGCCAGCAGTGATAGTTCGGGTGCCTACTCTGGAAACACCATATATTTT. Together with reference TRBV2 and TRBJ1-3, the CDR3 gives the full variable domain: EPEVTQTPSHQVTQMGQEVILRCVPISNHLYFYWYRQILGQKVEFLVSFYNNEISEKSEIFDDQFSVERPDGSNFTLKIRSTKLEDSAMYFCASSDSSGAYSGNTIYFGEGSWLTVV.

The chain joins TRBV30 to TRBJ2-7; 11 positions match TRBD2. The CDR3 contains 14 residues. Germline V gene data show CDR1 as GTSNPN and CDR2 as SVGIG (reference sequence). The V segment lost 7 bases and the J segment 3 bases; nucleotides outside the gene matches: 8. The CDR3 coding sequence is TGTGCCTTCTCTCTAACTAGCGGGGGCTACGAGCAGTACTTC. Translation: CAFSLTSGGYEQYF.

The chain carries TRBV24-1 and TRBJ2-7, with 10 bases fitting TRBD2. V lost 2 bases to trimming and J lost 4 bases; unmatched junction nucleotides: 7. The germline V gene encodes CDR1 KGHDR and CDR2 SFDVKD. The CDR3 contains 16 residues. CDR3 loop: CATSDYLGLAFYEQYF. The DNA for the CDR3 is TGTGCCACCAGTGATTACTTGGGACTAGCGTTTTACGAGCAGTACTTC.

This clone was detected a few times. The V call is TRBV7-2, the J call TRBJ1-2, with D possibly TRBD1 on 6 matching bases. Between the trimmed V and J ends, which lost 4 bases and 9 bases, there was a span of 12 bases. The CDR3 totals 12 residues. Germline loops: CDR1 SGHTA, CDR2 FQGNSA. In DNA form, the CDR3 reads TGTGCCAGCAGCTCGCAGGGGCGAAGCTACACCTTC. The encoded protein is CASSSQGRSYTF.